Presented here are 27 T cell receptor beta chains from one specimen sequenced in a study of cytomegalovirus exposure and HLA in healthy donors. The PCR used 60 Vbeta and 13 Jbeta primers. Generated by immunoSEQ multiplex PCR, the TCRdb table keeps only in-frame clones and is missing some. The data show approximately 140,000 clones, roughly four fifths seen once. Sequencing was done on a sample of PBMCs. The origin of the receptors is a human donor in good health.

The CDR3 reads CAWSITRRQGATDTQYF. CDR3 bases: TGTGCCTGGAGTATAACCCGCCGACAGGGGGCGACAGATACGCAGTATTTT. This sequence joins TRBV30 and TRBJ2-3; 10 bases line up with TRBD1. Per germline, CDR1 GTSNPN and CDR2 SVGIG (reference sequence). The J segment lost 3 bases and the V segment lost 2 bases, leaving 11 bases of the junction unmatched. This CDR3 region has 17 residues.

The chain carries TRBV6-5 and TRBJ2-2, with TRBD2 matching over 8 bases. This CDR3 has 15 amino acids. The V gene end was trimmed by 5 bases and the J gene end by 1 base; junction bases not matched to a gene: 3. Germline lookup yields CDR1 MNHEY and CDR2 SVGAGI. This chain's CDR3 is CASSGLAENTGELFF. CDR3 in DNA: TGTGCCAGCAGTGGACTAGCAGAGAACACCGGGGAGCTGTTTTTT.

Turning to this clone: Compared with germline, one end of the junction differs, possibly owing to a read error. The rearrangement uses TRBV7-7 and TRBJ2-5; 9 positions agree with TRBD1. The J call is in doubt because the DNA end fits TRBJ2-7 better. Per the germline V gene, CDR1 is SSHAT and CDR2 is FNYEAQ (reference sequence). This CDR3 is 15 amino acids long. CDR3 in amino acids: CASSPSPGQGVEQYF. The CDR3 region has the DNA TGTGCTAGCAGCCCGTCCCCGGGACAGGGCGTCGAGCAGTACTTC.

The CDR3 sequence is CSVRPVGLAGDYNEQFF. The CDR3 DNA sequence: TGCAGCGTTCGTCCTGTTGGGCTAGCGGGGGACTACAATGAGCAGTTCTTC. V is TRBV29-1 and J is TRBJ2-1; the match to TRBD2 covers 10 bases. Germline CDR1 and CDR2: SQVTM and ANQGSEA. Trimming took 5 bases from V and 3 from J; bases not matched to a gene: 13. The CDR3 contains 17 residues.

This clone came up a few times. The chain couples TRBV5-6 to TRBJ2-3; D might be TRBD2 (6 bases). V was shortened by 5 bases and J by 0 bases, with 13 bases between the two germline ends. CDR3 length: 15 amino acids. CDR1 is SGHDT and CDR2 is YYEEEE in the germline V gene. CDR3 residues: CASSTGGPSTDTQYF. In DNA, the CDR3 is TGTGCCAGCAGTACTGGAGGGCCGAGCACAGATACGCAGTATTTT.

This clone was seen more than once but under ten times. The chain has TRBV6-5 and TRBJ2-7; the D gene is possibly TRBD1 (6 bases). The V and J ends lost 0 bases and 2 bases respectively, with 8 bases between them. The germline V gene has CDR1 MNHEY and CDR2 SVGAGI. This CDR3 has 14 amino acids. In DNA, the CDR3 is TGTGCCAGCAGTTACTCGTCAGGGGCCTACGAGCAGTACTTC. Its protein product is CASSYSSGAYEQYF.

This clone was detected only a few times. The chain's CDR3 is CASSPRQGITDTQYF. Written as DNA, the CDR3 is TGCGCCAGCAGCCCACGACAGGGTATTACAGATACGCAGTATTTT. V and J are TRBV5-1 and TRBJ2-3; 7 bases line up with TRBD1. The CDR3 loop spans 15 amino acids. Unmatched junction bases numbered 8, after V lost 4 bases and J lost 3 bases. Per germline, CDR1 SGHRS and CDR2 YFSETQ.

This clone has only one observation. The genes are TRBV29-1 and TRBJ2-5; TRBD2 matches 14 bases. The CDR3 has 15 residues. CDR1 and CDR2 (germline): SQVTM, ANQGSEA. V shed 1 base, J shed 5 bases, and the junction held 3 bases outside the gene matches. CDR3 DNA sequence: TGCAGCGTTGAAGGGACTAGCGGGGGGAGGGAGACCCAGTACTTC. Its protein is CSVEGTSGGRETQYF.

This clone showed up just a few times. The chain employs TRBV7-9 and TRBJ1-2, with 7 bases aligning to TRBD1. V shed 5 bases and J 1 base; nucleotides not matched to a gene: 10. CDR3 length: 16 residues. Germline V CDR1 and CDR2: SEHNR, FQNEAQ (reference sequence). The CDR3 DNA reads TGTGCCAGCAGCCAGCTCACAGGGGCGCTTAACTATGGCTACACCTTC. It specifies CASSQLTGALNYGYTF.

About this clone: Other DNA sequences within the sample encode an identical CDR3. J is TRBJ2-1 and V is TRBV7-8, with a possible D match to TRBD2 (5 bases). Germline V gene lookup returns CDR1 SGHVS and CDR2 FQNEAQ. Trimming pared 2 bases from V and 0 bases from J, leaving 17 bases between. The CDR3 contains 18 residues. CDR3 region: CASSLRDGLALSYNEQFF. The CDR3 DNA reads TGTGCCAGCAGCTTACGGGATGGTCTAGCCCTCTCCTACAATGAGCAGTTCTTC.

This clone was counted a few times. The chain combines TRBV2 with TRBJ2-2; a weak D match, TRBD1 (5 bases). Germline loops: CDR1 SNHLY, CDR2 FYNNEI. This CDR3 has 14 amino acids. V was trimmed by 7 bases and J by 2 bases, leaving 11 bases between them. For the CDR3, the DNA is TGTGCCAGCATCCTCGACAGCAACACCGGGGAGCTGTTTTTT. Protein sequence: CASILDSNTGELFF.

V usage is TRBV27 and J usage is TRBJ2-7, with 9 positions matching TRBD1. Losses at the gene ends were 3 bases for V and 3 bases for J; bases not matched to a gene: 3. The CDR3 has 14 residues. Germline CDR1 is MNHEY and CDR2 is SMNVEV (reference sequence). The CDR3 DNA reads TGTGCCAGCAGTTTGATGACAGGGGGCTACGAGCAGTACTTC. It is translated as CASSLMTGGYEQYF.

The CDR3 DNA reads TGTGCCAGCAGCTCCGGACAGGAACCTAATTCACCCCTCCACTTT. Protein sequence: CASSSGQEPNSPLHF. V is TRBV7-9 and J is TRBJ1-6, with 7 bases that match TRBD1. V gave up 4 bases and J gave up 6 bases; unmatched junction bases: 6. This CDR3 has 15 amino acids. Germline CDR1 SEHNR, CDR2 FQNEAQ (reference sequence).

This clone was recorded a few times. This chain links TRBV19 with TRBJ1-2; 7 bases fit TRBD1. This CDR3 is built from 17 residues. J was trimmed by 8 bases and V by 6 bases; bases with no gene match: 21. The germline gives CDR1 LNHDA, CDR2 SQIVND (reference sequence). CDR3 amino acids: CASSAWDSSTNLDGYTF. The DNA for the CDR3 is TGTGCCAGTAGCGCGTGGGACAGCAGCACCAACCTCGACGGCTACACCTTC.

This chain connects TRBV27 to TRBJ2-7; 8 bases are a match to TRBD1. CDR3 length equals 14 residues. Germline CDR1 MNHEY, CDR2 SMNVEV (reference sequence). J gave up 6 bases and V 1 base, and 5 bases lay outside the gene matches. CDR3 DNA sequence: TGTGCCAGCAGTTTATGGCAGGGGGCGGTCGAGCAGTACTTC. It translates to CASSLWQGAVEQYF.

A remark on this clone: The junction departs from the called germline gene at one end, perhaps through a read error. CDR3 sequence reads: CASSEGGGRSNERFF. As DNA, the CDR3 is TGCGCCAGCAGCGAGGGGGGCGGGAGGTCCAATGAGCGGTTCTTC. V is TRBV5-1 and J is TRBJ2-1; 8 nucleotides align to TRBD2. Germline loops: CDR1 SGHRS, CDR2 YFSETQ. The CDR3 sequence is 15 residues long.

This sequence joins TRBV20-1 and TRBJ2-7, with D perhaps matching TRBD1 (5 bases). This CDR3 contains 11 residues. V dropped 6 bases and J dropped 3 bases, with 9 bases sitting between them. Per the germline V gene, CDR1 is DFQATT and CDR2 is SNEGSKA (reference sequence). CDR3 in amino acids: CSALTDYEQYF. The CDR3 region has the DNA TGCAGTGCGCTGACAGACTACGAGCAGTACTTC.

The V call is TRBV15, the J call TRBJ2-4; TRBD1 is a possible D gene (6 bases). This CDR3 region has 17 residues. V lost 0 bases, J lost 6 bases, and 18 bases lay in between. Germline V CDR1 and CDR2: LNHNV, YYDKDF (reference sequence). The chain's CDR3 is CATSRDTSRGYGNIQYF. The CDR3 region has the DNA TGTGCCACCAGCAGAGACACCAGCAGGGGTTATGGAAACATTCAGTACTTC.

The rearrangement joins TRBV6-1 to TRBJ2-7, with TRBD1 matching 7 bases. This CDR3 spans 14 amino acids. Germline CDR1 is MNHNS and CDR2 is SASEGT. V trimming: 4 bases; J trimming: 0 bases; junction bases outside the gene matches: 3. Here the CDR3 DNA reads TGTGCCAGCAGTGTGGGACAGCCCTCCTACGAGCAGTACTTC. It is translated as CASSVGQPSYEQYF.

This clone was found once. The chain joins TRBV2 to TRBJ2-1, with 11 nucleotides matching TRBD2. Per the germline V gene, CDR1 is SNHLY and CDR2 is FYNNEI. The V and J ends lost 10 bases and 5 bases, in that order; junction bases with no gene match: 4. The CDR3 covers 13 residues. The CDR3 loop reads CANLAGGNNEQFF. The CDR3 DNA reads TGTGCCAACCTAGCGGGGGGAAACAATGAGCAGTTCTTC.

The chain is built from TRBV20-1 and TRBJ1-4; 7 nucleotides line up with TRBD1. The V gene end was trimmed by 7 bases and the J gene end by 8 bases; junction bases not matched to a gene: 4. Germline CDR1 is DFQATT and CDR2 is SNEGSKA (reference sequence). The CDR3 totals 11 residues. DNA for the CDR3: TGCAGTGTTTCAGGGGGAGAAAAACTGTTTTTT. Translated, it gives CSVSGGEKLFF.

The chain couples TRBV6-5 to TRBJ1-5, with D possibly being TRBD1 (5 bases). The CDR3 consists of 14 residues. V lost 6 bases and J 0 bases, leaving 9 bases between the germline ends. Germline lookup yields CDR1 MNHEY and CDR2 SVGAGI. The CDR3 nucleotides are TGTGCCAGCAGAAGGGGATTTAGCAATCAGCCCCAGCATTTT. It encodes CASRRGFSNQPQHF.

The chain joins TRBV11-3 to TRBJ2-5; D gene ambiguous. This CDR3 has 14 residues. V was pared by 1 base and J by 1 base, with 7 bases between. The germline V gene encodes CDR1 SGHNT and CDR2 YENEEA. CDR3 nucleotide sequence: TGTGCCAGCAGCTTAGTACGGAGCCAAGAGACCCAGTACTTC. It translates to CASSLVRSQETQYF.

A word on this clone: The junction departs from germline at one end; a sequencing error may be responsible. The chain carries TRBV7-9 and TRBJ1-4, with D possibly TRBD1 on 6 matching bases. The CDR3 sequence is 15 residues long. Germline assignment: CDR1 SEHNR and CDR2 FQNEAQ (reference sequence). The CDR3 is CSSSLRTVTNEKLFF. The DNA for the CDR3 is TGTTCCAGCAGCCTAAGGACAGTAACTAATGAAAAACTGTTTTTT. The whole variable domain, filled in from reference TRBV7-9 and TRBJ1-4, reads DTGVSQNPRHKITKRGQNVTFRCDPISEHNRLYWYRQTLGQGPEFLTYFQNEAQLEKSRLLSDRFSAERPKGSFSTLEIQRTEQGDSAMYLCSSSLRTVTNEKLFFGSGTQLSVL.

The chain joins TRBV5-1 to TRBJ2-1, with D possibly matching TRBD2 (5 bases). Trimming left V 2 bases short and J 3 bases short, with 15 bases between. The CDR3 length is 16 residues. CDR1 and CDR2 (germline): SGHRS, YFSETQ. The CDR3 reads CASSLRTSNFYNEQFF. For the CDR3, the DNA is TGCGCCAGCAGCTTACGAACTAGTAATTTCTACAATGAGCAGTTCTTC.

This chain links TRBV29-1 with TRBJ2-3; D gene uncertain. Germline values: CDR1 SQVTM, CDR2 ANQGSEA. V lost 7 bases to trimming and J lost 7 bases, with 18 bases between them. The CDR3 loop spans 13 amino acids. Written as DNA, the CDR3 is TGCAGCGCGGGTCTTGACGGGTTTCATACGCAGTATTTT. It is translated as CSAGLDGFHTQYF.

This rearrangement joins TRBV7-8 to TRBJ2-6, with 7 bases matching TRBD2. Germline CDR1 reads SGHVS; CDR2 reads FQNEAQ. The CDR3 has 17 amino acids. V lost 1 base to trimming and J lost 1 base; unmatched junction nucleotides: 4. In nucleotides, the CDR3 is TGTGCCAGCAGCTTAGGGCGGGGGAGGTCTGGGGCCAACGTCCTGACTTTC. Residues: CASSLGRGRSGANVLTF.